This T cell receptor (beta chain) was sequenced during a study of cytomegalovirus exposure and HLA in healthy donors. Findings and limits, study-wide: Accurate prediction of HLA-A and HLA-B alleles (for most subjects) was reportedly achieved from TCR beta sequences. Near-uniform donor sequencing depth was presumed by presence/absence analyses. A few of the chains that were CMV-associated were confirmed in vitro to be specific for CMV antigens.

A note on this clone: The antigen remains unidentified.

PCR used 60 Vbeta primers and 13 Jbeta primers. Study processing details: It was a later analysis that counted some 80 million unique TCR beta chains, of which roughly 11 million were shared. Profiled with immunoSEQ multiplex PCR; TCRdb holds only in-frame clones, not every one. The DNA gave D and trimming, while V, J and clone size come from that table. The sample yields fewer than 200,000 clones, about 72% seen once. Germline CDR1 and CDR2: SGHVS and FQNEAQ. Trimming took 5 bases from V and 4 from J; bases not matched to a gene: 5. This CDR3 region has 14 residues. Sequencing input: PBMCs. V and J are TRBV7-8 and TRBJ2-3; 8 positions agree with TRBD1. This clonotype was obtained from a girl aged 5-17 years in good health and CMV-seronegative. The DNA for the CDR3 is TGTGCCAGCAGCATCGGACAGGGAGCAGATACGCAGTATTTT. Translated, it gives CASSIGQGADTQYF. The full variable domain, in which reference TRBV7-8 and TRBJ2-3 provide the parts outside the CDR3, is GAGVSQSPRYKVAKRGQDVALRCDPISGHVSLFWYQQALGQGPEFLTYFQNEAQLDKSGLPSDRFFAERPEGSVSTLKIQRTQQEDSAVYLCASSIGQGADTQYFGPGTRLTVL.